This entry concerns a single TCR beta chain. Antigen unknown. These data are taken from a study of neoadjuvant nivolumab and ipilimumab in lung cancer. Generated by immunoSEQ multiplex PCR, the TCRdb table keeps only in-frame clones and is missing some. The data show around 21,000 clones, around 82% seen once. The CDR3 consists of 17 residues. CDR1 and CDR2 (germline): SGHTA, FQGNSA. Germline trimming cut 0 bases from V and 2 bases from J; bases unmatched to any gene: 6. Study findings and constraints: Pretherapy blood TCR richness correlated positively with resected tumor richness. A small number of samples were TCR sequenced. Compared with tumor-adjacent uninvolved lung, resected tumors showed greater richness and clonality.

This receptor was identified in an adult with non-small cell lung cancer. Sample: peripheral blood, taken before neoadjuvant nivolumab, alone or with ipilimumab. The rearrangement uses TRBV7-2 and TRBJ2-1; 8 nucleotides line up with TRBD2. The CDR3 nucleotides are TGTGCCAGCAGCTTAGCGCCCCCGCGGGAGGCCTACAATGAGCAGTTCTTC. Protein sequence: CASSLAPPREAYNEQFF.